The clone carrying this TCR beta chain has a handful of counts. This specimen belongs to a study of human T cells and chemical hapten exposure. TCRdb re-analysed the RACE reads in MiXCR, keeping a single row per CDR3 protein. This table has over 85,000 distinct CDR3 sequences, 9.3% appearing once. Sample time point: patch test 2, 6 weeks after DPC sensitization. Described treatment: therapeutic diphenylcyclopropenone sensitization with weekly scalp DPC. CDR3 length: 20 residues. V was clipped by 3 bases and J by 0 bases, with 25 bases between them. Germline V gene lookup returns CDR1 MDHEN and CDR2 SYDVKM.

Sequenced material: whole blood, taken in connection with sensitization to the hapten diphenylcyclopropenone (DPC). This receptor was obtained from a middle-aged woman with alopecia areata. Some clones in this sample may be carry-over from other donors' samples. This sequence joins TRBV28 and TRBJ2-3, with D perhaps TRBD1 (7 bases). CDR3 sequence: CASSFGGGWGVGDSTDTQYF. The CDR3 coding sequence is TGTGCCAGCAGTTTTGGAGGGGGCTGGGGAGTGGGAGACAGCACAGATACGCAGTATTTT.